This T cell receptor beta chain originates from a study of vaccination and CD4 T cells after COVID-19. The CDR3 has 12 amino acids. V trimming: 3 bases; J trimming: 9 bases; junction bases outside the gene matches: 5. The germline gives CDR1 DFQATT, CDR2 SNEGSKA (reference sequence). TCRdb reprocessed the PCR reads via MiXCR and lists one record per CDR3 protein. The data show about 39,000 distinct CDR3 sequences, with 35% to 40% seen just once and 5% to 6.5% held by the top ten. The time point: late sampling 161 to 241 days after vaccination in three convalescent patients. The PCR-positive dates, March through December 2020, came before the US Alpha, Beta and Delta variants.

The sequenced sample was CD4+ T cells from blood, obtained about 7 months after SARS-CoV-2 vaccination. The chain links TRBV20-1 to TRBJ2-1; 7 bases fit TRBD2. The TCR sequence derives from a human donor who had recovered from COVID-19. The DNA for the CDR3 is TGCAGTGCTAGCTGGCGGGAGATTGAGCAGTTCTTC. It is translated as CSASWREIEQFF.